This T cell receptor beta chain comes out of a study of T cells in Graves' hyperthyroidism and ophthalmopathy. Study observations and caveats: A model of 13 V-J features distinguished ophthalmopathy from stable hyperthyroidism.

At least ten counts were recorded for this clonotype. The antigen is unknown. Patients between 18 and 65 years old had hyperthyroidism, newly diagnosed and lasting under 2 months. The CDR3 has 14 amino acids. The V gene end was trimmed by 5 bases and the J gene end by 1 base; junction bases not matched to a gene: 5. The germline V gene has CDR1 SGHVS and CDR2 FQNEAQ. Authors of the study amplified TCR beta CDR3 regions from RNA transcripts. The TCR CDR3 first-round RT-PCR relied on the HTBI primer set. Using its own MiXCR run on the multiplex PCR reads, TCRdb lists one record per CDR3 protein. Found here are 150,000 to 200,000 distinct CDR3 sequences, approximately 17% of them singletons; the top ten hold 25% to 30%.

This clonotype was sampled from a woman aged 50 to 60 with Graves' hyperthyroidism. This sequence joins TRBV7-8 and TRBJ2-7, with 7 nucleotides matching TRBD1. Sequencing was carried out using blood. This CDR3 reads CASSLTTGSYEQYF. The CDR3 nucleotides read TGTGCCAGCAGCCTGACGACAGGGTCCTACGAGCAGTACTTC.